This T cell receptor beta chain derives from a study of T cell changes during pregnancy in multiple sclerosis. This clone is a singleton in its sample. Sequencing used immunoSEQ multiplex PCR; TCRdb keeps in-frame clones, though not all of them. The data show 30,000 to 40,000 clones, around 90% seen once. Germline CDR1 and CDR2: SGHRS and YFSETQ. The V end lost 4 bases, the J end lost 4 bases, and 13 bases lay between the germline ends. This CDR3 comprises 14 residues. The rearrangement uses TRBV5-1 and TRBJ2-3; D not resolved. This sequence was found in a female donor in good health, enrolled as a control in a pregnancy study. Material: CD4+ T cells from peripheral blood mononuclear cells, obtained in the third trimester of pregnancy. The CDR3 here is CASSVLGPPDTQYF. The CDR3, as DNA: TGCGCCAGCAGCGTTCTAGGTCCCCCAGATACGCAGTATTTT. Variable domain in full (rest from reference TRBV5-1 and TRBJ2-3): KAGVTQTPRYLIKTRGQQVTLSCSPISGHRSVSWYQQTPGQGLQFLFEYFSETQRNKGNFPGRFSGRQFSNSRSEMNVSTLELGDSALYLCASSVLGPPDTQYFGPGTRLTVL.